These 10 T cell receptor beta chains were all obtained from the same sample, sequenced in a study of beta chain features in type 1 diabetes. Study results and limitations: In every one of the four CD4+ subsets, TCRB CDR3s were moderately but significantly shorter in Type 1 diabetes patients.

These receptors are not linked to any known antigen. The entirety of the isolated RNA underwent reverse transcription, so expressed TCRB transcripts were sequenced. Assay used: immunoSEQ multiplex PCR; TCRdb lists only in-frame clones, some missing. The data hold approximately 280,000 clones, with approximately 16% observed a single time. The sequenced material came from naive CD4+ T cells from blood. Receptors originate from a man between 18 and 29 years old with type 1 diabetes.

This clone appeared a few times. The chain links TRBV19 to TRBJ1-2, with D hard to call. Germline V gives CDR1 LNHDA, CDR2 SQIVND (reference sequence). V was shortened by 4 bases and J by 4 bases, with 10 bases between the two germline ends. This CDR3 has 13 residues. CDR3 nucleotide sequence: TGTGCCAGTAGTAGCGACAAGGTCTATGGCTACACCTTC. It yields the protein CASSSDKVYGYTF. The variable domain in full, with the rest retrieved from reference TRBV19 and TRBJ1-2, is DGGITQSPKYLFRKEGQNVTLSCEQNLNHDAMYWYRQDPGQGLRLIYYSQIVNDFQKGDIAEGYSVSREKKESFPLTVTSAQKNPTAFYLCASSSDKVYGYTFGSGTRLTVV.

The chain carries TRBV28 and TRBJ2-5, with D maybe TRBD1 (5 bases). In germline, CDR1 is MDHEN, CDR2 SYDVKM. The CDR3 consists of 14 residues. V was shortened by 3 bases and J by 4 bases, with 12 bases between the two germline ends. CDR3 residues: CASSLGPRPETQYF. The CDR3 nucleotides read TGTGCCAGCAGTTTGGGGCCTCGTCCAGAGACCCAGTACTTC.

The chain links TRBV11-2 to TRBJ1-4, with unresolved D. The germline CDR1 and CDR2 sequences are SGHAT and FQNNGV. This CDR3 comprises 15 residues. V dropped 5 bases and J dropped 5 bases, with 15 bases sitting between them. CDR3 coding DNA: TGTGCCAGCAGCCCAACATATCTCGAAAATGAAAAACTGTTTTTT. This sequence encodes CASSPTYLENEKLFF.

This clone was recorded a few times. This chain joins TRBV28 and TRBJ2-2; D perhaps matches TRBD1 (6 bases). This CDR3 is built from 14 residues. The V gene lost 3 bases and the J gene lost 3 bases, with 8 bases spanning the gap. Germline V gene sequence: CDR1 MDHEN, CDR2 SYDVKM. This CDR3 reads CASSFYRDTGELFF. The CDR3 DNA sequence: TGTGCCAGCAGTTTCTACAGGGACACCGGGGAGCTGTTTTTT. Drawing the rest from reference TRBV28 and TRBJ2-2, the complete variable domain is DVKVTQSSRYLVKRTGEKVFLECVQDMDHENMFWYRQDPGLGLRLIYFSYDVKMKEKGDIPEGYSVSREKKERFSLILESASTNQTSMYLCASSFYRDTGELFFGEGSRLTVL.

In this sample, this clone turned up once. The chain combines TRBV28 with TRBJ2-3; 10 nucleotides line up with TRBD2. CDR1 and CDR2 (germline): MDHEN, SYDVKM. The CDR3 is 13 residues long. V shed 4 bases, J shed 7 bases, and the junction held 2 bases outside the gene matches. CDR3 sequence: CASSSSGGHTQYF. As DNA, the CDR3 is TGTGCCAGCAGTTCTAGCGGGGGACATACGCAGTATTTT.

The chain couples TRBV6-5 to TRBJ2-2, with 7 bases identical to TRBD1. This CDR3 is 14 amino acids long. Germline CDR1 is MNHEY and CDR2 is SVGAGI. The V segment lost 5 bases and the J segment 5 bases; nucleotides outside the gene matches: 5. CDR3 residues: CASSPRQGTGELFF. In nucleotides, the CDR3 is TGTGCCAGCAGTCCAAGACAGGGTACCGGGGAGCTGTTTTTT.

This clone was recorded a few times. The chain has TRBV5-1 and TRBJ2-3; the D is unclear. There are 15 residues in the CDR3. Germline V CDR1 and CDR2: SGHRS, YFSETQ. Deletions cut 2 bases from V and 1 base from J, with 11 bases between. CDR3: CASSFETPGTDTQYF. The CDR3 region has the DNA TGCGCCAGCAGCTTTGAGACTCCAGGCACAGATACGCAGTATTTT.

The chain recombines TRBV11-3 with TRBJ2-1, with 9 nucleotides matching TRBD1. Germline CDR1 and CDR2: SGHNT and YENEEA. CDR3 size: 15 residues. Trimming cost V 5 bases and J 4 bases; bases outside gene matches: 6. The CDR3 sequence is CASSPGTGLYNEQFF. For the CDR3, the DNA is TGTGCCAGCAGCCCTGGGACAGGGTTGTACAATGAGCAGTTCTTC.

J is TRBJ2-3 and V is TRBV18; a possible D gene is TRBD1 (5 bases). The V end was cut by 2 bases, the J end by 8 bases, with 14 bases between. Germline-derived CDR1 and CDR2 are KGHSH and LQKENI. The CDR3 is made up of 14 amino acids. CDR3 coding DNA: TGTGCCAGCTCACCATCGGGTATCCAGGGTACGCAGTATTTT. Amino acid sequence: CASSPSGIQGTQYF.

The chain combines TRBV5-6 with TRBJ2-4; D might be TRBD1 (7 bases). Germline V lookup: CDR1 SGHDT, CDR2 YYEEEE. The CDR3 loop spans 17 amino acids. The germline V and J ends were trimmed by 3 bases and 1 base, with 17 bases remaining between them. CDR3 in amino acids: CASSSIRTGGAKNIQYF. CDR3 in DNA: TGTGCCAGCAGCTCGATACGGACAGGAGGGGCCAAAAACATTCAGTACTTC.